Below are 18 T cell receptor beta chains sequenced from a single sample in a study of blood T cell repertoires in COVID-19 (dated by TCRdb to the early 2020s). To prepare the library, the immunoSEQ multiplex PCR assay was applied. TCRdb retrieved this table from immuneACCESS and kept in-frame rearrangements only. Not all clones are present; in checked studies, unresolved V genes account for under half, and no reason is known for the remainder. This sample has about 190,000 clones in its table, and 89% of those were observed once. Around 7% of the sample comes from the top ten. The sequenced sample consisted of peripheral blood. The source of these receptors is a man aged 40-49 years with acute or convalescent COVID-19.

V is TRBV7-8 and J is TRBJ2-5; 7 bases are shared with TRBD2. The CDR3 contains 16 residues. Trimming at V came to 1 base and at J to 3 bases, leaving 8 bases not matched to a gene. In germline, CDR1 is SGHVS, CDR2 FQNEAQ. The CDR3 protein is CASSLERGFAEETQYF. The CDR3 nucleotides read TGTGCCAGCAGCTTAGAGCGGGGTTTCGCCGAAGAGACCCAGTACTTC.

This sequence joins TRBV20-1 and TRBJ1-1; D may be TRBD1 (5 bases). Germline assignment: CDR1 DFQATT and CDR2 SNEGSKA (reference sequence). This CDR3 is built from 11 residues. The CDR3 DNA sequence: TGCAGCTCGACAGCGAACACTGAAGCTTTCTTT. Translated, it gives CSSTANTEAFF.

The rearrangement links TRBV6-2 or TRBV6-3 to TRBJ2-5; TRBD1 agrees at 7 bases. The J call could be wrong; TRBJ2-7 is a better fit for the DNA end. Germline CDR1 reads MNHEY; CDR2 reads SVGEGT. The CDR3 consists of 13 residues. The chain's CDR3 is CASSDRVTYEQYF. The CDR3, as DNA: TGTGCCAGCAGCGACAGGGTTACCTACGAGCAGTACTTC.

The chain employs TRBV30 and TRBJ1-2; weak D call: TRBD1 (5 bases). This CDR3 has 12 residues. CDR1 and CDR2 from the germline V gene are GTSNPN and SVGIG (reference sequence). V was pared by 8 bases and J by 4 bases, with 14 bases between. The CDR3 sequence: CAGPLGGYGYTF. CDR3 sequence (DNA): TGTGCCGGACCACTGGGGGGCTATGGCTACACCTTC.

This clone is a singleton in its sample. The chain recombines TRBV5-6 with TRBJ2-1, with a tentative D call TRBD1 (7 bases). With 0 bases removed from V and 6 bases from J, the gap between germline ends came to 19 bases. Per germline, CDR1 SGHDT and CDR2 YYEEEE. This CDR3 contains 17 residues. CDR3 in amino acids: CASSLVWDSAEGNEQFF. Written as DNA, the CDR3 is TGTGCCAGCAGCTTGGTATGGGACAGTGCGGAGGGCAATGAGCAGTTCTTC.

The chain combines TRBV6-5 with TRBJ2-2; TRBD1 aligns across 9 bases. Germline V gene sequence: CDR1 MNHEY, CDR2 SVGAGI. V dropped 7 bases and J dropped 6; count of bases not matched to a gene: 3. The CDR3 sequence is 13 residues long. The CDR3 region has the DNA TGTGCCAGCATCAGGACAGGGGCCGGGGAGCTGTTTTTT. Residues: CASIRTGAGELFF.

The rearrangement joins TRBV7-9 to TRBJ1-5, with 8 bases matching TRBD1. J lost 3 bases, V lost 0 bases, and 7 bases had no gene match. This CDR3 has 17 residues. Per the germline V gene, CDR1 is SEHNR and CDR2 is FQNEAQ (reference sequence). The CDR3 protein is CASSLAGQGRANQPQHF. CDR3 coding DNA: TGTGCCAGCAGCTTAGCAGGACAGGGAAGGGCCAATCAGCCCCAGCATTTT. The full variable domain, its missing parts supplied by reference TRBV7-9 and TRBJ1-5, is DTGVSQNPRHKITKRGQNVTFRCDPISEHNRLYWYRQTLGQGPEFLTYFQNEAQLEKSRLLSDRFSAERPKGSFSTLEIQRTEQGDSAMYLCASSLAGQGRANQPQHFGDGTRLSIL.

The CDR3 sequence is CASSLPRDSRSGNTIYF. CDR3 nucleotides: TGTGCCAGTAGTTTGCCCCGGGACTCCCGCTCTGGAAACACCATATATTTT. The gene calls are TRBV19 and TRBJ1-3; D is possibly TRBD1 (5 bases). CDR1 and CDR2 from the germline V gene are LNHDA and SQIVND (reference sequence). The CDR3 loop spans 17 amino acids. Between the trimmed V and J ends, which lost 5 bases and 0 bases, there was a span of 17 bases.

This clone has a handful of counts. One end of the junction fails to match germline, which may point to a read error. The chain links TRBV2 to TRBJ1-2; 7 nucleotides align to TRBD1. The germline gives CDR1 SNHLY, CDR2 FYNNEI. The CDR3 contains 10 residues. The CDR3 here is CASSNRDRDF. The DNA of the CDR3 is TGTGCCAGCAGTAACCGAGACAGGGACTTC. Full variable domain (rest looked up from reference TRBV2 and TRBJ1-2): EPEVTQTPSHQVTQMGQEVILRCVPISNHLYFYWYRQILGQKVEFLVSFYNNEISEKSEIFDDQFSVERPDGSNFTLKIRSTKLEDSAMYFCASSNRDRDFGSGTRLTVV.

The chain recombines TRBV28 with TRBJ1-5, with D hard to call. The CDR3 sequence is 15 residues long. Germline assignment: CDR1 MDHEN and CDR2 SYDVKM. The V and J ends lost 3 bases and 3 bases respectively, with 12 bases between them. The CDR3 nucleotides are TGTGCCAGCAGTTTCCGGGGTAGCCCCAATCAGCCCCAGCATTTT. This codes for CASSFRGSPNQPQHF.

V gene TRBV7-6 combines with J gene TRBJ2-1; 8 positions match TRBD2. Germline CDR1 SGHVS, CDR2 FNYEAQ. Germline trimming cut 3 bases from V and 10 bases from J; bases unmatched to any gene: 11. CDR3 length: 15 residues. CDR3 nucleotide sequence: TGTGCCAGCAGCTTGTCGAGCGGGGGTTGGGGCGAGCAGTTCTTC. Translation: CASSLSSGGWGEQFF.

V is TRBV5-4 and J is TRBJ2-3, with TRBD2 as a possible D gene (5 bases). From germline, CDR1 is SGHNT and CDR2 YYREEE (reference sequence). The CDR3 extends over 15 amino acids. Trimming took off 4 bases at V and 4 bases at J, with 16 bases between the two ends. DNA of the CDR3: TGTGCCAGCAGCCACCCTGGGCGGGTTGCAGATACGCAGTATTTT. Its translation is CASSHPGRVADTQYF.

V usage is TRBV7-3 and J usage is TRBJ1-5, with TRBD1 matching over 8 bases. Germline trimming cut 5 bases from V and 1 base from J; bases unmatched to any gene: 10. Per germline, CDR1 SGHTA and CDR2 FQGTGA. CDR3 length: 17 amino acids. CDR3 region: CASSPRDRSDSNQPQHF. In nucleotides, the CDR3 is TGTGCCAGCAGCCCACGGGACAGGTCAGACAGCAATCAGCCCCAGCATTTT.

The genes are TRBV18 and TRBJ1-5; 8 nucleotides line up with TRBD1. The V and J ends lost 5 bases and 0 bases, in that order; junction bases with no gene match: 3. The CDR3 contains 15 residues. The germline V gene has CDR1 KGHSH and CDR2 LQKENI. CDR3 sequence (DNA): TGTGCCAGCTCAGGCCAGGGGGCTAGCAATCAGCCCCAGCATTTT. Protein: CASSGQGASNQPQHF.

V usage is TRBV5-6 and J usage is TRBJ1-1; the D is unclear. Germline CDR1 SGHDT, CDR2 YYEEEE. Deletions cut 1 base from V and 1 base from J, with 5 bases between. The CDR3 totals 13 residues. The CDR3 region is CASSLNRNTEAFF. DNA of the CDR3: TGTGCCAGCAGCTTGAACAGGAACACTGAAGCTTTCTTT. The full variable domain, in which reference TRBV5-6 and TRBJ1-1 provide the parts outside the CDR3, is DAGVTQSPTHLIKTRGQQVTLRCSPKSGHDTVSWYQQALGQGPQFIFQYYEEEERQRGNFPDRFSGHQFPNYSSELNVNALLLGDSALYLCASSLNRNTEAFFGQGTRLTVV.

The chain recombines TRBV19 with TRBJ2-7; 13 bases agree with TRBD2. The V gene's germline CDR1 is LNHDA and CDR2 SQIVND (reference sequence). After removal of 5 bases from V and 2 bases from J, the junction contained 3 bases not matched to a gene. This CDR3 comprises 15 residues. The CDR3 DNA reads as TGTGCCAGTAGTCCCACTAGCGGGGGGGCCTACGAGCAGTACTTC. This codes for CASSPTSGGAYEQYF.

The CDR3 reads CAWSDRDRGTYSNQPQHF. CDR3 sequence (DNA): TGTGCCTGGAGTGACCGGGACAGGGGAACATATAGCAATCAGCCCCAGCATTTT. The rearrangement links TRBV30 to TRBJ1-5, with 10 bases matching TRBD1. Unmatched junction bases numbered 9, after V lost 1 base and J lost 0 bases. Germline CDR1 and CDR2: GTSNPN and SVGIG (reference sequence). This CDR3 region has 18 residues.

The chain joins TRBV29-1 to TRBJ1-3, with 10 bases aligning to TRBD1. From germline, CDR1 is SQVTM and CDR2 ANQGSEA. The ends lost 6 bases at V and 3 bases at J; junction bases unmatched: 5. This CDR3 has 14 amino acids. Here the CDR3 DNA reads TGCAGCGTAGACAGGGGGCGCGGTGGAAACACCATATATTTT. Protein: CSVDRGRGGNTIYF.